This is a list of T cell receptor beta chains from one sample in a study of neurological immune-mediated disorders. A single record per CDR3 protein comes from TCRdb applying MiXCR to the 5' RACE reads. This sample has 45,000 to 55,000 distinct CDR3 sequences, with more than 3.5% found just once. The specimen sequenced was PBMCs. The receptor source for this set is a man in his sixties with multiple sclerosis. CDR3s include the opening cysteine and the closing phenylalanine or tryptophan.

v_gene: TRBV28; j_gene: TRBJ2-7; CDR3aa: CASSLFLGTRTSGRIREQYF
v_gene: TRBV20-1; j_gene: TRBJ2-7; CDR3aa: CSAISGRGGYEQYF
v_gene: TRBV7-2; j_gene: TRBJ2-1; CDR3aa: CASSLDAGRNEQFF
v_gene: TRBV10-3; j_gene: TRBJ2-2; CDR3aa: CAISRSRANTGELFF
v_gene: TRBV7-2; j_gene: TRBJ2-2; CDR3aa: CASSLRMQGELFF
v_gene: TRBV12-3/TRBV12-4; j_gene: TRBJ2-1; CDR3aa: CASSFGGHDNEQFF
v_gene: TRBV20-1; j_gene: TRBJ2-3; CDR3aa: CSASLPSGSTDTQYF
v_gene: TRBV5-1; j_gene: TRBJ1-2; CDR3aa: CASSLGAESLFYNYGYTF
v_gene: TRBV20-1; j_gene: TRBJ2-1; CDR3aa: CSVRTGSYNEQFF
v_gene: TRBV5-1; j_gene: TRBJ2-1; CDR3aa: CASSLSSGGYNEQFF
v_gene: TRBV10-3; j_gene: TRBJ1-2; CDR3aa: CAARVQSADGYTF
v_gene: TRBV20-1; j_gene: TRBJ2-1; CDR3aa: CSAAGLGNNEQFF
v_gene: TRBV15; j_gene: TRBJ1-4; CDR3aa: CATSTASQGEKLFF
v_gene: TRBV5-1; j_gene: TRBJ2-1; CDR3aa: CASSLGMGKYNEQFF
v_gene: TRBV25-1; j_gene: TRBJ1-2; CDR3aa: CASGNAGQGSGYTF
v_gene: TRBV7-9; j_gene: TRBJ2-7; CDR3aa: CASRPLTALSKEQYF
v_gene: TRBV6-5; j_gene: TRBJ2-6; CDR3aa: CASGIIRAGANVLTF
v_gene: TRBV12-3/TRBV12-4; j_gene: TRBJ1-5; CDR3aa: CASSLTGDRQPQHF
v_gene: TRBV3-1; j_gene: TRBJ2-7; CDR3aa: CASSQDLLPPEQYF
v_gene: TRBV5-1; j_gene: TRBJ1-2; CDR3aa: CASSEQQTYTF
v_gene: TRBV5-1; j_gene: TRBJ1-1; CDR3aa: CASSQSAEVSTEAFF
v_gene: TRBV14; j_gene: TRBJ1-6; CDR3aa: CASSQTGQYNSPLHF
v_gene: TRBV6-5; j_gene: TRBJ2-7; CDR3aa: CASSRTFFGGSSYEQYF
v_gene: TRBV9; j_gene: TRBJ2-5; CDR3aa: CASSVAAIYGETQYF